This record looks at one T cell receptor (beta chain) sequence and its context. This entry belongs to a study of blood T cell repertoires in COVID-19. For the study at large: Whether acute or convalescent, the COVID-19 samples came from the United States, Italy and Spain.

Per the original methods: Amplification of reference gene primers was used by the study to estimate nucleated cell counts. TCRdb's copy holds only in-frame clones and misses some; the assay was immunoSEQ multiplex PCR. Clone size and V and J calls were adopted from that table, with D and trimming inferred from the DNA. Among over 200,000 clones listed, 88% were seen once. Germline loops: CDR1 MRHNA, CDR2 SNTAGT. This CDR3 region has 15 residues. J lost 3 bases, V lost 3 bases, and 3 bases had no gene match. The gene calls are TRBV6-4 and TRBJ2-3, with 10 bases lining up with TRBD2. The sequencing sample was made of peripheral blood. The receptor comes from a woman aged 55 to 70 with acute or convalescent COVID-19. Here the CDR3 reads CASSEDSGGTDTQYF. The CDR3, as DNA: TGTGCCAGCAGTGAAGATAGCGGGGGGACAGATACGCAGTATTTT.